This is a list of T cell receptor beta chains from one sample in a study of blood T cells in healthy people across ages. TCRdb re-called the 5' RACE reads through MiXCR, storing one row per CDR3 protein. The sample records 650,000 to 800,000 distinct CDR3 sequences, 44% being singletons. Sequencing input: blood. These receptor sequences come from a man between 60 and 75 years old in good health. Both conserved end residues are part of each CDR3. The order of the fields is D gene, V gene, J gene, CDR3 protein. The D gene is left open where the match is weak.

>TRBD1|TRBV6-1|TRBJ2-7
CASRRGTGANEQYF
>.|TRBV27|TRBJ1-2
CASSLSGLSNGYTF
>.|TRBV3-1|TRBJ2-1
CASSQRGPHSNEQFF
>.|TRBV12-3/TRBV12-4|TRBJ2-1
CASSFAASEQFF
>.|TRBV15|TRBJ1-4
CATSRVGAGEKLFF
>TRBD1|TRBV12-3/TRBV12-4|TRBJ1-4
CASTTGAATNEKLFF
>TRBD1|TRBV18|TRBJ2-6
CASSPRGQGLTGANVLTF
>.|TRBV10-3|TRBJ1-4
CAVGRDTGNEKLFF
>.|TRBV15|TRBJ2-7
CATSRVGGDTEQYF
>.|TRBV29-1|TRBJ2-5
CSVERRKKETQYF
>.|TRBV6-2/TRBV6-3|TRBJ2-4
CASSYEGRNEQYF
>TRBD1|TRBV24-1|TRBJ2-1
CATSEGVTGSGNEQFF
>TRBD2|TRBV20-1|TRBJ2-1
CSARDTWRGGKNEQFF
>.|TRBV25-1|.
CASSDISGTTPWETQYF
>.|TRBV3-1|TRBJ2-5
CASSQSVSETQYF
>.|TRBV4-1|TRBJ1-5
CASSQDQTVSNQPQHF
>TRBD1|TRBV6-5|TRBJ1-5
CASSYSTGDNQPQHF
>TRBD1|TRBV5-6|TRBJ2-7
CASSRLTGRRSYEQYF
>.|TRBV11-1|TRBJ2-5
CASSRSPRGDNEQYF
>TRBD2|TRBV7-8|TRBJ2-7
CASSLVPSGGFDKQYF
>.|TRBV5-5|TRBJ1-2
CASSLSAPGNGYTF
>.|TRBV20-1|TRBJ1-1
CSARVSGGTGYTEAFF
>.|TRBV20-1|TRBJ2-1
CSAPRKTNEQFF
>.|TRBV7-9|TRBJ1-2
CASSFISNYGYTF
>TRBD2|TRBV7-2|TRBJ2-7
CASSLDGGVLYEQYF
>TRBD1|TRBV20-1|TRBJ2-5
CSAMTRDRKGFEQYF
>.|TRBV20-1|TRBJ2-5
CSATQGALARETQYF
>TRBD1|TRBV2|TRBJ1-5
CASSEYLRDRDQPQHF
>.|TRBV7-3|.
CASSSGSYNEQYF
>.|TRBV4-3|TRBJ2-1
CASSQVDGDSSSYNEQFF
>.|TRBV12-3/TRBV12-4|TRBJ1-1
CASSLSVNTEAFF
>.|TRBV7-2|TRBJ1-2
CASSPRRGRHNYGYTF
>TRBD1|TRBV9|TRBJ1-2
CASSGYRGGNYGYTF
>.|TRBV3-1|TRBJ1-2
CASSQNAERDGYTF
>TRBD1|TRBV6-2/TRBV6-3|TRBJ1-1
CASSYSRDRGYTEAFF
>.|TRBV7-9|TRBJ2-1
CASSLGFQDNEQFF
>TRBD1|TRBV5-1|TRBJ2-5
CASGKGALSNEQYF
>TRBD1|TRBV7-2|TRBJ1-5
CASSFRDRDNQPQHF
>.|TRBV5-1|TRBJ2-7
CASSLRDSHYEQYF
>.|TRBV7-9|TRBJ1-2
CASSANPGIGYTF
>.|TRBV6-5|TRBJ1-1
CASSSRTRHTEAFF
>TRBD1|TRBV5-1|TRBJ1-2
CASSPGTGIYGYTF
>.|TRBV7-9|TRBJ1-6
CASGLVNSPLHF
>.|TRBV7-2|TRBJ2-5
CASSLLSGANQETQYF
>.|TRBV7-6|TRBJ1-5
CASSLSKNSNQPQHF
>.|TRBV5-1|TRBJ1-1
CASSLAAGAHTEAFF